The 25 T cell receptor beta chains given below trace back to one sample, sequenced in a study of control samples from healthy donors and cancer patients. Measured with immunoSEQ multiplex PCR; TCRdb has only the in-frame clones, and not every one. There are about 85,000 clones in the sample; roughly 91% occur only once, and 7.6% lies in the top ten. The sequencing sample was made of blood. The source of these receptors is a woman in her sixties or seventies in good health.

The V call is TRBV3-1 (or the pseudogene TRBV3-2), the J call TRBJ2-1, with D unresolved. The CDR3 extends over 16 amino acids. Trimming removed 6 bases at V and 5 bases at J, with 20 bases between. Germline V lookup: CDR1 LGHDT, CDR2 YNNKEL (reference sequence). CDR3 protein: CASRSDSPIAHNEQFF. DNA of the CDR3: TGTGCCAGCAGATCTGATAGCCCTATTGCCCACAATGAGCAGTTCTTC.

The CDR3, as DNA: TGTGCCAGCACCAAGAGTGGAAGCAATCAGCCCCAGCATTTT. Its translation is CASTKSGSNQPQHF. The genes are TRBV28 and TRBJ1-5; D remains ambiguous. This CDR3 is 14 amino acids long. Germline loops: CDR1 MDHEN, CDR2 SYDVKM. Between the trimmed V and J ends, which lost 7 bases and 1 base, there was a span of 11 bases.

This clone was seen a single time. V is TRBV3-1 (or the pseudogene TRBV3-2) and J is TRBJ1-3; D remains ambiguous. Germline V gives CDR1 LGHDT, CDR2 YNNKEL (reference sequence). The CDR3 covers 14 residues. V gave up 6 bases and J gave up 2 bases, with 11 bases separating them. The CDR3: CASSAGMAGNTIYF. CDR3 in DNA: TGTGCCAGCAGTGCGGGGATGGCTGGAAACACCATATATTTT.

Concerning this clone itself: One junction end does not reproduce the germline sequence, and a read error may be involved. V usage is TRBV6-1 and J usage is TRBJ2-2; D unclear. Germline CDR1 and CDR2: MNHNS and SASEGT. The CDR3 runs to 12 residues. The CDR3 loop is CASREAPGELFF. In DNA, the CDR3 is TGTGCCAGCAGGGAAGCTCCCGGGGAGCTGTTTTTT.

The chain links TRBV5-1 to TRBJ2-5, with 9 positions matching TRBD1. There are 14 residues in the CDR3. V lost 1 base and J lost 5; bases outside the gene matches: 3. The germline CDR1 and CDR2 sequences are SGHRS and YFSETQ. The CDR3 here is CASSLTGGAETQYF. The CDR3 bases are TGCGCCAGCAGCTTGACAGGGGGCGCGGAGACCCAGTACTTC.

The V gene is TRBV20-1, the J gene TRBJ1-1; D unresolved. Trimming left V 3 bases short and J 3 bases short, with 8 bases between. The CDR3 contains 12 residues. CDR1 is DFQATT, CDR2 SNEGSKA, per germline (reference sequence). This CDR3 is CSASRRDTEAFF. CDR3 in DNA: TGCAGTGCTAGTCGGCGGGACACTGAAGCTTTCTTT.

Only one count was recorded for this clone. The CDR3 DNA sequence: TGTGCCACCAAGGGGGCCGGGACTGAAGCTTTCTTT. It encodes CATKGAGTEAFF. The J gene is TRBJ1-1, the V gene TRBV10-3, with 7 bases matching TRBD1. Per germline, CDR1 ENHRY and CDR2 SYGVKD. This CDR3 spans 12 amino acids. With V trimmed by 10 bases and J by 5 bases, 7 bases remained unmatched.

The V gene is TRBV4-2, the J gene TRBJ1-3; unclear D gene. Deletions cut 0 bases from V and 2 bases from J, with 5 bases between. The germline V gene has CDR1 LGHNA and CDR2 YNFKEQ. The CDR3 has 14 amino acids. The CDR3 here is CASSQDQAGNTIYF. The CDR3 DNA is TGTGCCAGCAGCCAAGACCAGGCTGGAAACACCATATATTTT.

V and J are TRBV5-6 and TRBJ2-3; D ambiguous. Germline values: CDR1 SGHDT, CDR2 YYEEEE. The V end was cut by 4 bases, the J end by 5 bases, with 5 bases between. The CDR3 contains 11 residues. The CDR3 DNA follows: TGTGCCAGCAGCCGAAGAGATACGCAGTATTTT. The encoded protein is CASSRRDTQYF.

The chain uses TRBV20-1 and TRBJ1-1; no firm D call. The CDR3 is made up of 13 amino acids. V was trimmed by 3 bases and J by 1 base, leaving 9 bases between them. From germline, CDR1 is DFQATT and CDR2 SNEGSKA (reference sequence). The CDR3 bases are TGCAGTGCTAGTGGAGGCCCGAACACTGAAGCTTTCTTT. Encoded protein: CSASGGPNTEAFF.

The chain recombines TRBV19 with TRBJ1-2, with no clear D. CDR3 length: 13 residues. Germline CDR1 LNHDA, CDR2 SQIVND (reference sequence). V gave up 3 bases and J gave up 2 bases, with 7 bases separating them. The CDR3 reads CASSIRTNYGYTF. The CDR3 bases are TGTGCCAGTAGTATCAGGACGAACTATGGCTACACCTTC. Combining the CDR3 with reference TRBV19 and TRBJ1-2 gives the whole variable domain DGGITQSPKYLFRKEGQNVTLSCEQNLNHDAMYWYRQDPGQGLRLIYYSQIVNDFQKGDIAEGYSVSREKKESFPLTVTSAQKNPTAFYLCASSIRTNYGYTFGSGTRLTVV.

The chain carries TRBV4-1 and TRBJ2-3; 8 bases agree with TRBD2. J gave up 1 base and V 0 bases, and 3 bases lay outside the gene matches. Germline assignment: CDR1 MGHRA and CDR2 YSYEKL. This CDR3 region has 16 residues. The CDR3 loop is CASSQEGLAGTDTQYF. DNA of the CDR3: TGCGCCAGCAGCCAAGAAGGACTAGCTGGCACAGATACGCAGTATTTT.

This chain connects TRBV29-1 to TRBJ2-1, with D unresolved. Germline CDR1 reads SQVTM; CDR2 reads ANQGSEA. V dropped 2 bases and J dropped 7 bases, with 6 bases sitting between them. The CDR3 runs to 11 residues. The CDR3 DNA reads TGCAGCGTTGAAATAGGGAATGAGCAGTTCTTC. It encodes CSVEIGNEQFF.

The chain joins TRBV6-5 to TRBJ2-1; D uncertain. The CDR3 loop spans 16 amino acids. Deletions cut 0 bases from V and 3 bases from J, with 12 bases between. CDR1 MNHEY and CDR2 SVGAGI come from the germline V gene. The CDR3 sequence is CASSYSTRKNYNEQFF. CDR3 in DNA: TGTGCCAGCAGTTACTCGACCAGGAAAAACTACAATGAGCAGTTCTTC.

V is TRBV7-8 and J is TRBJ2-7; a possible D gene is TRBD2 (5 bases). Germline loops: CDR1 SGHVS, CDR2 FQNEAQ. V dropped 2 bases and J dropped 6 bases, with 14 bases sitting between them. The CDR3 length is 14 residues. CDR3 DNA sequence: TGTGCCAGCAGCTTACTCCGGGGTCAAAGCGAGCAGTACTTC. Its translation is CASSLLRGQSEQYF. Looking up the rest from reference TRBV7-8 and TRBJ2-7 gives the full variable domain: GAGVSQSPRYKVAKRGQDVALRCDPISGHVSLFWYQQALGQGPEFLTYFQNEAQLDKSGLPSDRFFAERPEGSVSTLKIQRTQQEDSAVYLCASSLLRGQSEQYFGPGTRLTVT.

The rearrangement joins TRBV6-2 or TRBV6-3 to TRBJ1-3; D remains ambiguous. CDR1 is MNHEY, CDR2 SVGEGT, per germline. Trimming cost V 0 bases and J 0 bases, with 6 bases left between them. The CDR3 covers 15 residues. CDR3 in amino acids: CASSYSRTSGNTIYF. DNA for the CDR3: TGTGCCAGCAGTTACTCACGTACCTCTGGAAACACCATATATTTT.

The J gene is TRBJ1-3, the V gene TRBV10-3; TRBD1 agrees at 7 bases. CDR1 ENHRY and CDR2 SYGVKD come from the germline V gene. The V and J ends lost 4 bases and 4 bases, in that order; junction bases with no gene match: 7. The CDR3 extends over 15 amino acids. The CDR3 DNA is TGTGCCATCAGTGGGGGAGGGGGCCGCGGAAACACCATATATTTT. This translates into CAISGGGGRGNTIYF.

The V gene is TRBV15, the J gene TRBJ2-2; the match to TRBD1 covers 10 bases. From germline, CDR1 is LNHNV and CDR2 YYDKDF (reference sequence). CDR3 size: 15 residues. J was trimmed by 8 bases and V by 4 bases; bases with no gene match: 7. CDR3 bases: TGTGCCACCAGCAAACGACAGGGGGCTGTAGGGGAGCTGTTTTTT. Its translation is CATSKRQGAVGELFF.

The chain joins TRBV7-9 to TRBJ1-1; the D is unclear. V shed 1 base and J shed 5 bases, with 8 bases lying between them. The CDR3 contains 13 residues. Germline V gives CDR1 SEHNR, CDR2 FQNEAQ (reference sequence). DNA for the CDR3: TGTGCCAGCAGCTTAGATGCCCCGACTGAAGCTTTCTTT. It translates to CASSLDAPTEAFF. The full variable domain, with the rest looked up from reference TRBV7-9 and TRBJ1-1, is DTGVSQNPRHKITKRGQNVTFRCDPISEHNRLYWYRQTLGQGPEFLTYFQNEAQLEKSRLLSDRFSAERPKGSFSTLEIQRTEQGDSAMYLCASSLDAPTEAFFGQGTRLTVV.

J is TRBJ2-2 and V is TRBV5-6; 7 nucleotides align to TRBD1. The CDR3 has 18 amino acids. V gave up 1 base and J gave up 3 bases; unmatched junction bases: 12. From germline, CDR1 is SGHDT and CDR2 YYEEEE. This chain's CDR3 is CASSLSLEQQGDTGELFF. As DNA, the CDR3 is TGTGCCAGCAGCTTGAGTTTGGAGCAGCAGGGGGACACCGGGGAGCTGTTTTTT.

The chain employs TRBV3-1 (or the pseudogene TRBV3-2) and TRBJ2-2; 13 positions agree with TRBD2. The junction had 6 bases not matched to a gene; V was cut back by 8 bases and J by 6 bases. Germline lookup yields CDR1 LGHDT and CDR2 YNNKEL (reference sequence). CDR3 length: 15 amino acids. As DNA, the CDR3 is TGTGCCAGCGGCGAACTAGCGGGGGGGTCCGGGGAGCTGTTTTTT. Its translation is CASGELAGGSGELFF.

In its sample, this clone was seen once. The chain is built from TRBV11-3 and TRBJ1-1; TRBD1 agrees at 10 bases. The ends lost 4 bases at V and 1 base at J; junction bases unmatched: 3. CDR3 length equals 15 residues. Germline V lookup: CDR1 SGHNT, CDR2 YENEEA. CDR3 DNA: TGTGCCAGCAGCTCCGGACAGGGGGAGAACACTGAAGCTTTCTTT. Its protein product is CASSSGQGENTEAFF. Full variable domain (remainder filled in from reference TRBV11-3 and TRBJ1-1): EAGVVQSPRYKIIEKKQPVAFWCNPISGHNTLYWYLQNLGQGPELLIRYENEEAVDDSQLPKDRFSAERLKGVDSTLKIQPAELGDSAVYLCASSSGQGENTEAFFGQGTRLTVV.

The J gene is TRBJ2-5, the V gene TRBV18, with no clear D. The V and J ends lost 1 base and 7 bases respectively, with 10 bases between them. Germline lookup yields CDR1 KGHSH and CDR2 LQKENI. This CDR3 has 13 residues. CDR3 amino acids: CASSPLTPPTQYF. As DNA, the CDR3 is TGTGCCAGCTCACCACTTACTCCCCCGACCCAGTACTTC.

The chain recombines TRBV11-1 with TRBJ1-1; TRBD1 matches at 12 bases. The V gene's germline CDR1 is SGHAT and CDR2 FQDESV (reference sequence). With V trimmed by 5 bases and J by 2 bases, 6 bases remained unmatched. The CDR3 is 16 amino acids. The CDR3 bases are TGTGCCAGCAGCCCATGGGACAGGGGGCATAACACTGAAGCTTTCTTT. Its translation: CASSPWDRGHNTEAFF.

V is TRBV10-3 and J is TRBJ1-2; D is unclear. With 4 bases removed from V and 6 bases from J, the gap between germline ends came to 9 bases. CDR3 length: 12 amino acids. CDR1 is ENHRY, CDR2 SYGVKD, per germline. In DNA form, the CDR3 reads TGTGCCATCAGTGGCAATTGGGATGGCTACACCTTC. It yields the protein CAISGNWDGYTF.